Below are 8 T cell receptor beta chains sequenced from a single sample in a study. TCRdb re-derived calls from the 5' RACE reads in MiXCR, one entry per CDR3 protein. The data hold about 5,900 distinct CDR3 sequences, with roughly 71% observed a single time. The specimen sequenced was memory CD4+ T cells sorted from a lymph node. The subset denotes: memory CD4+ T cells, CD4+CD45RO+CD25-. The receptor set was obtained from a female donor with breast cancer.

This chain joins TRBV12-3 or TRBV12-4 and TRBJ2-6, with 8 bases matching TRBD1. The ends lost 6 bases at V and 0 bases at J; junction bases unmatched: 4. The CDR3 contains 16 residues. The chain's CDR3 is CASSRDRRSGANVLTF. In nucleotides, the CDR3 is TGTGCCAGCAGCAGGGACAGGCGCTCTGGGGCCAACGTCCTGACTTTC.

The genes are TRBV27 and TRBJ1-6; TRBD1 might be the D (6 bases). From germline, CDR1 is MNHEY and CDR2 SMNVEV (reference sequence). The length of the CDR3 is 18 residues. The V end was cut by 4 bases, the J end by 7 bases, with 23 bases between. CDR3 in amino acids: CASSSSIIRGTFNSPLHF. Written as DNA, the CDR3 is TGTGCCAGCAGTTCATCCATCATCCGGGGGACATTCAATTCACCCCTCCACTTT.

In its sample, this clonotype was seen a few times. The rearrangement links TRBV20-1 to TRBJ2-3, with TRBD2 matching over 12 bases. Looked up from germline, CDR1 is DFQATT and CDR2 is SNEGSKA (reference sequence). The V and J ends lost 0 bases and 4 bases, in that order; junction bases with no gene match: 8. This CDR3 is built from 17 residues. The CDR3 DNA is TGCAGTGCTAGAGATATTGTAGCTAGCGGGGGGGCAGATACGCAGTATTTT. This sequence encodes CSARDIVASGGADTQYF.

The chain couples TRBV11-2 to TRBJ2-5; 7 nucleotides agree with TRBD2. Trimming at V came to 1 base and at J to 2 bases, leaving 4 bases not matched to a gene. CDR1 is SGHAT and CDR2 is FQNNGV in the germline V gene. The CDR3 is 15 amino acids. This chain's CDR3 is CASSLAAGLQETQYF. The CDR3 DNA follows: TGTGCCAGCAGCTTAGCAGCGGGGTTACAAGAGACCCAGTACTTC.

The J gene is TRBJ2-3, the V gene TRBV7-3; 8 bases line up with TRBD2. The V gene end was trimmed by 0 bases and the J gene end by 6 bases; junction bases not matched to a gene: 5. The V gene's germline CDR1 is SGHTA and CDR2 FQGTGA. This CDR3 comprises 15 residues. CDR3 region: CASSLTGTSSDTQYF. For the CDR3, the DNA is TGTGCCAGCAGCTTAACCGGGACTAGTTCGGATACGCAGTATTTT.

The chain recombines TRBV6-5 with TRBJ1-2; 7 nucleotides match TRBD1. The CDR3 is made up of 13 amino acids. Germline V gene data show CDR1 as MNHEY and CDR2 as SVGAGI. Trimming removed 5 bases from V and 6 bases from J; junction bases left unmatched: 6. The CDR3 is CASSPRQGNGYTF. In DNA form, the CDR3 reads TGTGCCAGCAGTCCCCGACAGGGAAATGGCTACACCTTC.

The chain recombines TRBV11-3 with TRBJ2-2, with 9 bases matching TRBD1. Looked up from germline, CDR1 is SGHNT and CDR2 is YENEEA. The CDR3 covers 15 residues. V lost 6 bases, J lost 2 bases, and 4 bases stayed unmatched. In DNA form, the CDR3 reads TGTGCCAGCAGGAAGACAGGGGGTAACACCGGGGAGCTGTTTTTT. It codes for CASRKTGGNTGELFF.

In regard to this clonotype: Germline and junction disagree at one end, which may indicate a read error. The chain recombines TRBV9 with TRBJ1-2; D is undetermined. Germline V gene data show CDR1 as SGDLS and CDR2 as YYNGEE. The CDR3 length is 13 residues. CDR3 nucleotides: TGTGCCAGCAGTGTAGGCTCTAACTATGGCTACACCTTC. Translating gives CASSVGSNYGYTF.